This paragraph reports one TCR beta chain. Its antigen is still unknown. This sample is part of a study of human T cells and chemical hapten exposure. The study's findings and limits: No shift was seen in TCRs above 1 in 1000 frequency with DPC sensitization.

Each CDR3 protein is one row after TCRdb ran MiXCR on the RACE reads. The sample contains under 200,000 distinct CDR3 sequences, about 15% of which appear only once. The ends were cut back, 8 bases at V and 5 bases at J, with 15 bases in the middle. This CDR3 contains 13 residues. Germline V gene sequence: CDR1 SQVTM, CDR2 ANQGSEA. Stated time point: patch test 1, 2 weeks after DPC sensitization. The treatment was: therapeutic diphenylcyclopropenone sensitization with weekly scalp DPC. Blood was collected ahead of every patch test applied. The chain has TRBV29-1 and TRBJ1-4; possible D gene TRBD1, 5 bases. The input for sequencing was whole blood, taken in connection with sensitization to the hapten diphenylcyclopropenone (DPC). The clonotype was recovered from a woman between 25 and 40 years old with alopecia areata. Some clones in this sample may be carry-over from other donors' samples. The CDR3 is CSIAGTLNEKLFF. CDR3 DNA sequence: TGCAGCATCGCCGGGACCCTGAATGAAAAACTGTTTTTT.